This entry lists 18 T cell receptor beta chains sequenced from one sample in a study of human T cells and chemical hapten exposure. Time point defined: healthy volunteer bleed at 6 weeks. From whole blood left unfractionated, total RNA was extracted. TCRdb processed the RACE reads anew with MiXCR; each CDR3 protein has one entry. This table holds tens of thousands of distinct CDR3 sequences, roughly 5.5% found once. Material for sequencing was whole blood. Source of these receptors: a human donor in good health. Some clones in this sample may be carry-over from other donors' samples.

About this clonotype itself: A read error may explain this, as a much larger clone is one base away. Because the CDR3 is missing its conserved closing phenylalanine or tryptophan, this is likely a read error. This chain connects TRBV28 to TRBJ2-7; 8 bases fit TRBD2. Looked up from germline, CDR1 is MDHEN and CDR2 is SYDVKM. The CDR3 runs to 12 residues. CDR3: CACRSGRNEQYL. The CDR3 DNA follows: TGTGCCTGCAGAAGCGGGAGAAACGAGCAGTACCTC.

This clonotype has a count of ten or more. V gene TRBV7-2 combines with J gene TRBJ2-5; 7 nucleotides agree with TRBD2. With 5 bases clipped from V and 9 bases from J, the junction kept 15 bases outside the gene matches. Per germline, CDR1 SGHTA and CDR2 FQGNSA. This CDR3 region has 15 residues. The CDR3 loop reads CASSKTRDSGGSQYF. The CDR3 DNA is TGTGCCAGCAGCAAAACCCGGGACTCCGGGGGGTCCCAGTACTTC.

This clonotype was seen at least ten times. This sequence joins TRBV24-1 and TRBJ2-1; D possibly uses TRBD1 or TRBD2 (6 bases each). Trimming removed 6 bases at V and 15 bases at J, with 14 bases between. Germline assignment: CDR1 KGHDR and CDR2 SFDVKD. This CDR3 spans 11 amino acids. CDR3 coding DNA: TGTGCCACCAGTAACGGCAGGGGAGGGTTCTTC. This codes for CATSNGRGGFF.

This clonotype was observed at least ten times. The chain recombines TRBV6-5 with TRBJ1-1; TRBD1 is a possible D gene (6 bases). Germline V lookup: CDR1 MNHEY, CDR2 SVGAGI. This CDR3 region has 15 residues. Between the trimmed V and J ends, which lost 2 bases and 1 base, there was a span of 11 bases. In DNA, the CDR3 is TGTGCCAGCAGTTACCTCGACAGGCCGAACACTGAAGCTTTCTTT. Translated, it gives CASSYLDRPNTEAFF.

This clonotype came up many times. This chain links TRBV7-2 with TRBJ1-2; perhaps TRBD1 as D (5 bases). Germline V gene sequence: CDR1 SGHTA, CDR2 FQGNSA. The CDR3 spans 14 residues. V gave up 3 bases and J gave up 4 bases, with 12 bases separating them. In DNA, the CDR3 is TGTGCCAGCAGCTTGGTCACAGGTTCCTATGGCTACACCTTC. Its translation is CASSLVTGSYGYTF.

This chain joins TRBV6-6 and TRBJ1-5; D not resolved. Per the germline V gene, CDR1 is MNHNY and CDR2 is SVGAGI (reference sequence). Trimming removed 2 bases from V and 4 bases from J, with 6 bases in between. The CDR3 is 13 amino acids. DNA for the CDR3: TGTGCCAGCAGTTACGATCGAAATCAGCCCCAGCATTTT. As protein: CASSYDRNQPQHF.

This clonotype qualifies as medium-sized. The rearrangement uses TRBV4-3 and TRBJ2-6, with D unclear. Germline CDR1 reads LGHNA; CDR2 reads YSLEER. Trimming stripped 0 bases from V and 0 bases from J, with 6 bases between. CDR3 length: 16 residues. The CDR3: CASSQERASGANVLTF. The CDR3 region has the DNA TGCGCCAGCAGCCAAGAAAGAGCCTCTGGGGCCAACGTCCTGACTTTC.

This clonotype has a count of ten or more. The rearrangement joins TRBV19 to TRBJ2-2; 9 bases fit TRBD1. CDR1 and CDR2 (germline): LNHDA, SQIVND (reference sequence). Germline trimming cut 5 bases from V and 1 base from J; bases unmatched to any gene: 5. The CDR3 sequence is 16 residues long. In nucleotides, the CDR3 is TGTGCCAGTAGTCCGGGACAGGGCTGGAACACCGGGGAGCTGTTTTTT. Its protein product is CASSPGQGWNTGELFF.

The table lists this clonotype with many counts. The chain is built from TRBV6-2 or TRBV6-3 and TRBJ1-1, with 7 nucleotides matching TRBD1. The germline V gene encodes CDR1 MNHEY and CDR2 SVGEGT. The CDR3 runs to 16 residues. V lost 0 bases and J lost 3; bases outside the gene matches: 7. Here the CDR3 reads CASSYSRGRKHTEAFF. CDR3 bases: TGTGCCAGCAGTTACTCGAGGGGGCGCAAACACACTGAAGCTTTCTTT.

In its sample, this clonotype was seen many times. The genes are TRBV6-5 and TRBJ1-5, with 7 bases matching TRBD1. The germline CDR1 and CDR2 sequences are MNHEY and SVGAGI. This CDR3 has 14 amino acids. The V gene end was trimmed by 6 bases and the J gene end by 2 bases; junction bases not matched to a gene: 4. The CDR3 nucleotides are TGTGCCAGCAGCTATGACAGGGGCAATCAGCCCCAGCATTTT. Its translation is CASSYDRGNQPQHF.

This clonotype was counted at least ten times. The chain uses TRBV5-1 and TRBJ2-2, with TRBD2 matching over 8 bases. CDR3 length equals 17 residues. The ends lost 3 bases at V and 4 bases at J; junction bases unmatched: 11. CDR1 and CDR2 (germline): SGHRS, YFSETQ. The CDR3 sequence is CASSWNSGGPGTGELFF. Here the CDR3 DNA reads TGCGCCAGCAGCTGGAACTCGGGAGGGCCGGGCACCGGGGAGCTGTTTTTT.

Many counts were recorded for this clonotype. The chain links TRBV20-1 to TRBJ2-2; no firm D call. The CDR3 covers 12 residues. The V end lost 4 bases, the J end lost 6 bases, and 9 bases lay between the germline ends. Germline V gives CDR1 DFQATT, CDR2 SNEGSKA (reference sequence). Written as DNA, the CDR3 is TGCAGTGCTAACAGTTACTCCGGGGAGCTGTTTTTT. Its protein product is CSANSYSGELFF.

This clonotype has only a few counts. The chain links TRBV12-3 or TRBV12-4 to TRBJ1-1; 8 bases agree with TRBD1. This CDR3 region has 12 residues. With 8 bases clipped from V and 4 bases from J, the junction kept 3 bases outside the gene matches. CDR3 sequence (DNA): TGTGCCAGCCAACAGGGGGGCACTGAAGCTTTCTTT. Translation: CASQQGGTEAFF.

Many counts were recorded for this clonotype. V is TRBV4-1 and J is TRBJ1-5, with a possible D match to TRBD1 (6 bases). The V end was cut by 0 bases, the J end by 2 bases, with 17 bases between. Germline CDR1 MGHRA, CDR2 YSYEKL. The CDR3 is made up of 18 amino acids. CDR3 bases: TGCGCCAGCAGCCAAGAACAGGGACCCAGGGGTGGCAATCAGCCCCAGCATTTT. This translates into CASSQEQGPRGGNQPQHF.

Many counts were recorded for this clonotype. The chain combines TRBV10-3 with TRBJ2-3, with D maybe TRBD2 (5 bases). Trimming removed 8 bases from V and 6 bases from J, with 21 bases in between. From germline, CDR1 is ENHRY and CDR2 SYGVKD. The CDR3 is 15 amino acids. The CDR3 spells CAIGRAAPFNDTQYF. The CDR3 region has the DNA TGTGCCATCGGGCGGGCCGCCCCCTTTAACGATACGCAGTATTTT.

This clonotype was recorded at least ten times. V and J are TRBV20-1 and TRBJ2-7, with 11 bases aligning to TRBD2. Germline CDR1 is DFQATT and CDR2 is SNEGSKA (reference sequence). With V trimmed by 0 bases and J by 2 bases, 0 bases remained unmatched. CDR3 length: 14 amino acids. The CDR3 DNA follows: TGCAGTGCTAGAGAACTAGCGGGAGCCTACGAGCAGTACTTC. Its protein is CSARELAGAYEQYF.

The sample holds many counts of this clonotype. The J gene is TRBJ1-1, the V gene TRBV2; unclear D gene. Germline V gene lookup returns CDR1 SNHLY and CDR2 FYNNEI. This CDR3 has 14 amino acids. Between the trimmed V and J ends, which lost 7 bases and 0 bases, there was a span of 12 bases. CDR3 amino acids: CASTTTPMNTEAFF. In nucleotides, the CDR3 is TGTGCCAGCACCACCACACCGATGAACACTGAAGCTTTCTTT.

This clonotype was recorded many times. The chain couples TRBV30 to TRBJ2-3; D is uncertain. The CDR3 totals 15 residues. Germline assignment: CDR1 GTSNPN and CDR2 SVGIG (reference sequence). V lost 0 bases and J 5 bases, leaving 15 bases between the germline ends. This CDR3 is CAWSVTSMARDTQYF. The CDR3 DNA reads TGTGCCTGGAGTGTTACGTCTATGGCCCGAGATACGCAGTATTTT.